Described below is a single T cell receptor beta chain sequence and its context. This clone's antigen is unknown. It has no much larger one-base neighbor in the sample; base qualities were not kept. CDR1 and CDR2 (SGHRS, YFSETQ) derive from the germline V gene. V and J are truncated by 4 bases and 6 bases respectively, leaving an intervening sequence of 13 bases. The CDR3, from cysteine to phenylalanine, totals 13 residues. The entry retains the CDR3 DNA only, 39 bases that are in frame from base 1. The immunoSEQ Assay, a bias-controlled multiplex PCR, was used to amplify TCRbeta CDR3 regions from genomic DNA. The published analysis was carried out like this. Nucleated cell counts per sample were estimated from amplification of reference gene primers within the assay. To quantify the absolute abundance of each unique TCRbeta CDR3 rearrangement, sequence reads were collapsed and filtered. For each sample, productive Simpson clonality was calculated as the square root of Simpson's diversity index over productive rearrangements. TCRdb stores this immuneACCESS table with in-frame sequences only. Part of the clones is absent; in the studies checked, under half of the shortfall reflects unresolved V genes, and no reason is known for the rest. That table is the source of V, J and clone size, and D and trimming were worked out from the DNA. This sample is represented by about 150,000 clones; less than 90% of them were singletons. Jointly, the top ten make up 2.5% to 3% of the sample.

This sample was included in a study of blood T cell repertoires in COVID-19 (dated by TCRdb to 2020 to 2021). For context, the study as a whole: Samples covering the acute and convalescent phases of COVID-19 were provided by collaborators in the United States, Italy and Spain. The material from the prospective study consisted of cDNA or gDNA derived from T cells, B-cell-depleted T cells, or PBMCs. Deeply sampled blood TCRbeta repertoires from subjects exposed to, actively infected with, or recovered from COVID-19 were included in the dataset. Where HLA class I and class II types were available, the types were taken from metadata supplied by the sample provider, not from assay-based typing. The repertoires were made available in a free public database intended to serve as a resource for research on the immune response to SARS-CoV-2. A de-identified subject ID, COVID-19 status, age in years and sex were almost always included in the sample metadata. Samples came from the ongoing ImmuneRACE study (first 160 participants) plus 1,254 subjects from 6 global collaborators. The paper as a whole reports these results and caveats: The quantity of clinical and demographic metadata differed by source and by participant and was supplied without curation.

In Seattle, one collaborating source enrolled patients while the infection was active and tracked those patients longitudinally over the course of disease. The collaborating institutions used their own protocols to collect whole blood in K2EDTA tubes. For TCRbeta analysis, collaborators shipped samples as frozen whole blood, isolated PBMCs, or DNA extracted from either of those sample types. The clonotype was recovered from a human donor with COVID-19, enrolled during active disease. The donor label of this sample is uncertain. The receptor chain draws on TRBV5-1 and TRBJ1-2, with a weak D call of TRBD1 (6 bases match). What was sequenced was peripheral blood. Here the CDR3 is given as CASSPGGADGYTF. The nucleotides are TGCGCCAGCAGCCCCGGGGGGGCTGATGGCTACACCTTC.